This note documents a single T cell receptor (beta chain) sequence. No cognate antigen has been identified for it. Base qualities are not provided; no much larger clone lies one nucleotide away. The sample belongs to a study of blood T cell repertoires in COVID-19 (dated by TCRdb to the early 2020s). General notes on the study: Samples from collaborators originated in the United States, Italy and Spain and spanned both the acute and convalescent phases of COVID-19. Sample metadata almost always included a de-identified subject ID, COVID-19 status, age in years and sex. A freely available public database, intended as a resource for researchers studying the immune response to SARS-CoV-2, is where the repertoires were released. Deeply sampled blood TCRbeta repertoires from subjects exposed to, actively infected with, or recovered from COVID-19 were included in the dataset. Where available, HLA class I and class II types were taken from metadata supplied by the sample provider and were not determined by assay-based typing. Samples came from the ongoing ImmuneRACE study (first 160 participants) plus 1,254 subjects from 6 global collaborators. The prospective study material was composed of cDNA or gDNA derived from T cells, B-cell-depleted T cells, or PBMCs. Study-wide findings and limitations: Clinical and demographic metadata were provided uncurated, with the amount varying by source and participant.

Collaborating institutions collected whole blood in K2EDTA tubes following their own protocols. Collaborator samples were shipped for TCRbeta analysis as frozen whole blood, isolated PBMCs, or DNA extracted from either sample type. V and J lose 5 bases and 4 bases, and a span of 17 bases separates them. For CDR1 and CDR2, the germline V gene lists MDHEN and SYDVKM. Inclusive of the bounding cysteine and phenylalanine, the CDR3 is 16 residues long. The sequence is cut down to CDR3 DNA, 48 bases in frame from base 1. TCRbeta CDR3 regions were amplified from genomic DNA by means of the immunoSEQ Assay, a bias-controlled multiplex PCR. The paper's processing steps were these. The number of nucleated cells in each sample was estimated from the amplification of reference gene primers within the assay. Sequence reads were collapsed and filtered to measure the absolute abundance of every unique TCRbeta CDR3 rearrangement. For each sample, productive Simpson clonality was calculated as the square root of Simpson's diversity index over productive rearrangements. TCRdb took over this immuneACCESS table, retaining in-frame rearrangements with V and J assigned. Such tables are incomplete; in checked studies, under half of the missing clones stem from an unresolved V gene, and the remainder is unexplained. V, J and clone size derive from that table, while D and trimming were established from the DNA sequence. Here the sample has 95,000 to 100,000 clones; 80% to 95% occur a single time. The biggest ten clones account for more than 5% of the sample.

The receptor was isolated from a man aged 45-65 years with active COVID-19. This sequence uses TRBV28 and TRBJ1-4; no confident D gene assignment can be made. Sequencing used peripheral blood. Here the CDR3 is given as CASSGPVASLNEKLFF. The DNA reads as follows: TGTGCCAGCAGTGGTCCAGTCGCCTCCCTTAATGAAAAACTGTTTTTT.